A selection of T cell receptor beta chains follows, all from one sample in a study of blood T cell repertoires in COVID-19. The assay was immunoSEQ multiplex PCR, and TCRdb's table has in-frame clones only and misses some. Here the sample spans under 200,000 clones, about four fifths being singletons. Sequenced material: PBMCs or T cells enriched from blood (not recorded which). Source of these receptors: a woman aged 45 to 65 in a cohort exposed to, infected with or recovered from COVID-19 (not recorded which). Each CDR3 is given without its conserved first and last residue. Each record gives: CDR3 protein, clone size, V gene, J gene. Not all rows give a size; the values are once, few, many and, for expanded clones, a class.

ASRVVASYGYT	-	TRBV12-3/TRBV12-4	TRBJ1-2
ASSLRQGASYEQY	once	TRBV5-6	TRBJ2-7
ASSQDFPSYEQY	once	TRBV3-1/TRBV3-2	TRBJ2-7
ATSRTGDRKNTEAF	many	TRBV15	TRBJ1-1
ASSLGLPQNTGELF	-	TRBV7-6	TRBJ2-2
SASHREGEAF	-	TRBV20-1	TRBJ1-1
ASSSSGRGYTSYEQY	-	TRBV5-6	TRBJ2-7
ASSGKRTGVYSNYGYT	-	TRBV25-1	TRBJ1-2
ASSRQGGNSPLH	-	TRBV11-2	TRBJ1-6
ASRGGGAVEQF	-	TRBV19	TRBJ2-1
ASSQIKGAHSGNTIY	once	TRBV23-1	TRBJ1-3
ASSLGGKNQPQH	-	TRBV5-1	TRBJ1-5
ASRKQGAGYNEQF	-	TRBV2	TRBJ2-1
ATPPGRAYGYT	-	TRBV19	TRBJ1-2
ASSPRTTSTDTQY	-	TRBV5-1	TRBJ2-3
ASSLAGISNTGELF	-	TRBV5-5	TRBJ2-2
ASSENLASNQPQH	once	TRBV2	TRBJ1-5
ASVLEGWNQPQH	-	TRBV10-1	TRBJ1-5
ASSGDSGSSYEQY	once	TRBV2	TRBJ2-7
ASRFRTRQENTGELF	-	TRBV12-2	TRBJ2-2
AWSSGTGGEETQY	-	TRBV30	TRBJ2-5
ARSLEHRASSYNSPLH	-	TRBV5-3	TRBJ1-6
ASSEQGAGEEKLF	-	TRBV6-1	TRBJ1-4
ASSLVTSGRHRVETQY	-	TRBV5-1	TRBJ2-5
ASSGTVGNTIY	-	TRBV2	TRBJ1-3
ASSLGQGYRQPQH	-	TRBV28	TRBJ1-5
ASSRTSGTASNQPQH	-	TRBV4-1	TRBJ1-5
ASSLGGTAQQF	few	TRBV5-1	TRBJ2-1
ASSNGLAGAIQETQY	-	TRBV5-1	TRBJ2-5
ASRWGDQETQY	-	TRBV7-9	TRBJ2-5
ASSEGGGAYNEKLF	once	TRBV2	TRBJ1-4
ASRGHGPGNTIY	few	TRBV9	TRBJ1-3
ASSSGPRREGYT	once	TRBV28	TRBJ1-2
ASSPEYRESEQY	-	TRBV18	TRBJ2-7
ASSSTGDAEAF	-	TRBV12-3/TRBV12-4	TRBJ1-1
ASSLFPGTGVFEQY	-	TRBV28	TRBJ2-7
ASSFRQGNPY	-	TRBV27	TRBJ2-7
SVEDPGYNEQF	-	TRBV29-1	TRBJ2-1
ASMRASLGNTGELF	-	TRBV19	TRBJ2-2
SAGTGNGYT	-	TRBV29-1	TRBJ1-2
ASSFSGIGTQY	-	TRBV5-4	TRBJ2-5
ASSLLGLAGGRVVHEQF	-	TRBV4-1	TRBJ2-1
RDNRGYEQY	-	TRBV29-1	TRBJ2-7
ASSVTSGDQPQH	once	TRBV9	TRBJ1-5
ASSSRVYYGYT	-	TRBV19	TRBJ1-2
ASRIQDSNQPQH	once	TRBV28	TRBJ1-5
ASSDHGTGDRNQPQH	few	TRBV28	TRBJ1-5
SVEFAYAGVNEQF	-	TRBV29-1	TRBJ2-1
ASSLSGGSNEQF	once	TRBV7-3	TRBJ2-1
ASSSPSTSGYVYEQY	-	TRBV28	TRBJ2-7
ASSLNTGFSGELF	-	TRBV18	TRBJ2-2
ASSFKGTGQNTEAF	-	TRBV27	TRBJ1-1
ASSYTGTVTYEQY	-	TRBV6-5	TRBJ2-7
ASRLRGWAGNTIY	-	TRBV6-5	TRBJ1-3
ASSSGDSGQETQY	-	TRBV19	TRBJ2-5
ASSLVPMSSYNSPLH	-	TRBV7-2	TRBJ1-6
ASSYHSGWGRGEDEQY	-	TRBV6-2/TRBV6-3	TRBJ2-7